These T cell receptor beta chains were read from a single sample in a study of blood T cell repertoires in COVID-19. The assay was immunoSEQ multiplex PCR, and TCRdb's table has in-frame clones only and misses some. The table includes about 270,000 clones, approximately 91% detected once. Sequencing was performed on PBMCs or T cells enriched from blood (not recorded which). These TCRs come from a middle-aged woman with acute COVID-19. Each CDR3 is given with its conserved first and last residue. Each record gives: D gene, V gene, clone size, J gene, CDR3 protein, CDR3 DNA. A D gene is named only where the DNA matches it firmly. The size entry is marked missing in some rows and otherwise reads once, few, many or a size class.

.	TRBV6-5	.	TRBJ1-2	CASSYSPTDYGYTF	TGTGCCAGCAGTTACTCGCCGACAGACTATGGCTACACCTTC
.	TRBV11-2	once	TRBJ1-3	CASSQHGQTGNTIYF	TGTGCCAGCAGCCAACACGGACAGACTGGAAACACCATATATTTT
.	TRBV30	.	TRBJ1-2	CAWAAPGNYGYTF	TGTGCCTGGGCCGCGCCAGGAAACTATGGCTACACCTTC
.	TRBV24-1	.	TRBJ2-5	CATSEGQIQETQYF	TGTGCCACCAGTGAGGGACAAATACAAGAGACCCAGTACTTC
TRBD1	TRBV30	.	TRBJ2-3	CAWSGTGSTDTQYF	TGTGCCTGGAGCGGGACAGGAAGCACAGATACGCAGTATTTT
TRBD1	TRBV10-1	.	TRBJ1-2	CASSERDRGFTNYGYTF	TGCGCCAGCAGTGAAAGGGACAGGGGGTTTACTAACTATGGCTACACCTTC
.	TRBV5-1	.	TRBJ2-5	CASSLYSGTEETQYF	TGCGCCAGCAGCTTGTACTCGGGGACTGAAGAGACCCAGTACTTC
TRBD2	TRBV4-2	.	TRBJ2-5	CASSQGTSGVGKTQYF	TGTGCCAGCAGCCAGGGGACTAGCGGGGTCGGGAAGACCCAGTACTTC
TRBD1	TRBV6-5	.	TRBJ2-1	CASADRGSGNEQFF	TGTGCCAGCGCGGACAGGGGATCAGGCAATGAGCAGTTCTTC
.	TRBV5-8	.	TRBJ2-7	CASSSQSAGAYEQYF	TGTGCCAGCAGCTCTCAGAGCGCTGGAGCCTACGAGCAGTACTTC
TRBD2	TRBV5-4	.	TRBJ2-5	CASSWGMTSGSEETQYF	TGTGCCAGCAGCTGGGGGATGACTAGCGGGAGTGAAGAGACCCAGTACTTC
TRBD1	TRBV30	.	TRBJ1-6	CAWAGQGSSPLHF	TGTGCCTGGGCTGGACAGGGGAGTTCACCCCTCCACTTT
.	TRBV2	.	TRBJ2-5	CASRSFAGTQYF	TGTGCCAGCAGATCCTTTGCGGGGACCCAGTACTTC
.	TRBV2	.	TRBJ1-5	CASSELEGGGQPQHF	TGTGCCAGCAGTGAGTTGGAGGGGGGGGGTCAGCCCCAGCATTTT
.	TRBV7-2	.	TRBJ1-6	CASSLATGHSPLHF	TGTGCCAGCAGCTTAGCAACAGGACATTCACCCCTCCACTTT
TRBD1	TRBV4-1	.	TRBJ1-2	CASSQPGQGSGNYGYTF	TGCGCCAGCAGCCAACCGGGACAGGGGTCCGGTAACTATGGCTACACCTTC
.	TRBV11-2	.	TRBJ1-1	CASSLSGSRNTEAFF	TGTGCCAGCAGCTTATCGGGGTCTAGGAACACTGAAGCTTTCTTT
.	TRBV19	.	TRBJ2-2	CASSIGREGGELFF	TGTGCCAGTAGTATAGGGAGGGAAGGCGGGGAGCTGTTTTTT